The following is a T cell receptor (beta chain) sequence with its context. This entry is derived from a study of blood T cell repertoires in COVID-19. Across the study: Acute and convalescent COVID-19 samples came from the United States, Italy and Spain. Sources were T cells, B-cell-depleted T cells, or PBMCs; the material itself was cDNA or gDNA.

Per the study methods: Amplification from reference gene primers served as the basis for estimated nucleated cell counts. The protocol was immunoSEQ multiplex PCR, while the TCRdb copy is restricted to in-frame clones and leaves out a portion. V and J calls and clone size come straight from that table; D and trimming were deduced from the DNA. The sample has tens of thousands of clones, roughly 89% seen once; the top ten hold approximately 17%. CDR3 length: 15 residues. After removal of 5 bases from V and 7 bases from J, the junction contained 6 bases not matched to a gene. The germline V gene has CDR1 SGHVS and CDR2 FNYEAQ.

The chain joins TRBV7-6 to TRBJ2-1, with 12 bases fitting TRBD1. This TCR was sampled from a man in his 70s with active COVID-19. The specimen sequenced was peripheral blood. The CDR3 bases are TGTGCCAGCAGCATCCGGGACAGGGGGCGAAATGAGCAGTTCTTC. It is translated as CASSIRDRGRNEQFF.